The text below deals with one T cell receptor beta chain. Its specificity is unknown. The data are from a study of T cells expressing NK-cell markers. About the research overall: Serological testing identified most of the eight sequenced donors as HCMV-seropositive and one as seronegative.

UMIs accompanied the 5'RACE template switching by which TCR beta cDNA was made. TCRdb reprocessed the 5' RACE reads; each CDR3 protein has one entry and no DNA is given. The sample has 150,000 to 200,000 distinct CDR3 sequences. General study points: Among four donors, these clonotypes also ranked first in the CD3+CD56-NKG2C+ fraction. Each of six donors carried dominant NKG2C+ clonotypes accounting for about 1.0-7.5% of CD8+ T cells.

CDR3 size: 13 residues. Per germline, CDR1 KGHSH and CDR2 LQKENI. Sequencing used blood T cells: a sorted CD56 or NKG2C T cell subset, CD4+ or CD8+ T cells, or bulk PBMC T cells (not recorded which). This chain links TRBV18 with TRBJ2-7; TCRdb outputs TRBD1, but without DNA this stays unchecked. The sequence came from a woman between 18 and 75 years old in good health. The CDR3 protein is CASSPSDTYEQYF.